The 13 T cell receptor beta chains given below trace back to one sample, sequenced in a study of cytomegalovirus exposure and HLA in healthy donors. The PCR had 60 Vbeta and 13 Jbeta primers. Profiling relied on immunoSEQ multiplex PCR, and the TCRdb table lists in-frame clones only, not all of them. The repertoire consists of over 150,000 clones, with about four fifths occurring once and the leading ten covering about 0.39%. Input material: PBMCs. The receptors stem from a boy under 10 years old in good health and CMV-seronegative.

The gene calls are TRBV29-1 and TRBJ2-2; the match to TRBD2 covers 13 bases. This CDR3 contains 15 residues. With V trimmed by 2 bases and J by 6 bases, 3 bases remained unmatched. Germline lookup yields CDR1 SQVTM and CDR2 ANQGSEA. CDR3 region: CSVERTSGRSGELFF. Here the CDR3 DNA reads TGCAGCGTTGAACGGACTAGCGGGAGATCCGGGGAGCTGTTTTTT.

V is TRBV15 and J is TRBJ2-1, with TRBD2 matching over 12 bases. Germline CDR1 LNHNV, CDR2 YYDKDF (reference sequence). This CDR3 has 16 amino acids. With 3 bases clipped from V and 8 bases from J, the junction kept 8 bases outside the gene matches. CDR3 nucleotides: TGTGCCACCAGCAGGAGACTAGCGGGAGTTGTCGATGAGCAGTTCTTC. It specifies CATSRRLAGVVDEQFF.

The CDR3, as DNA: TGTGCCAGCAGCTTGGCTAGCGGGCCTTACAATGAGCAGTTCTTC. It is translated as CASSLASGPYNEQFF. The gene calls are TRBV7-9 and TRBJ2-1, with 8 bases identical to TRBD2. Trimming removed 3 bases from V and 4 bases from J; junction bases left unmatched: 5. The CDR3 totals 15 residues. The germline gives CDR1 SEHNR, CDR2 FQNEAQ (reference sequence).

J is TRBJ2-1 and V is TRBV5-4; TRBD1 might be the D (5 bases). CDR3 size: 13 residues. Trimming cost V 3 bases and J 6 bases, with 10 bases left between them. Germline CDR1 and CDR2: SGHNT and YYREEE (reference sequence). The DNA for the CDR3 is TGTGCCAGCAGCTCATCCGACAGCAATGAGCAGTTCTTC. As protein: CASSSSDSNEQFF.

The V and J genes are TRBV7-9 and TRBJ2-3; a weak D match, TRBD2 (5 bases). V lost 5 bases and J 2 bases, leaving 17 bases between the germline ends. CDR3 length equals 16 residues. Germline V gene data show CDR1 as SEHNR and CDR2 as FQNEAQ (reference sequence). CDR3 bases: TGTGCCAGCAGCCAACCCCTAAGCGGACTCACAGATACGCAGTATTTT. Residues: CASSQPLSGLTDTQYF.

V usage is TRBV2 and J usage is TRBJ1-5; D is uncertain. V was trimmed by 4 bases and J by 2 bases, leaving 9 bases between them. Germline V gives CDR1 SNHLY, CDR2 FYNNEI. CDR3 size: 14 residues. DNA for the CDR3: TGTGCCAGCAGTGTTTCGCGGGGCAATCAGCCCCAGCATTTT. It is translated as CASSVSRGNQPQHF.

The chain links TRBV28 to TRBJ1-2; the D gene is possibly TRBD1 (5 bases). The V end was cut by 2 bases, the J end by 0 bases, with 13 bases between. CDR1 and CDR2 (germline): MDHEN, SYDVKM. This CDR3 contains 16 residues. The CDR3 nucleotides are TGTGCCAGCAGTTTAGGGGGGACCAGGGCTAACTATGGCTACACCTTC. This gives the protein CASSLGGTRANYGYTF.

The chain couples TRBV7-9 to TRBJ2-7; TRBD1 matches at 7 bases. The CDR3 has 15 amino acids. J was trimmed by 2 bases and V by 1 base; bases with no gene match: 5. Germline V CDR1 and CDR2: SEHNR, FQNEAQ (reference sequence). DNA of the CDR3: TGTGCCAGCAGCTTAGGAGGGGGCCTAGCCTACGAGCAGTACTTC. Its protein is CASSLGGGLAYEQYF.

The chain recombines TRBV30 with TRBJ1-4; D not certain. The CDR3 runs to 15 residues. The V and J ends lost 3 bases and 7 bases respectively, with 18 bases between them. CDR1 and CDR2 from the germline V gene are GTSNPN and SVGIG (reference sequence). CDR3 loop: CAWSAPRGWGEKLFF. CDR3 sequence (DNA): TGTGCCTGGAGCGCCCCGAGAGGGTGGGGTGAAAAACTGTTTTTT. Full variable domain (outside the CDR3, taken from reference TRBV30 and TRBJ1-4): SQTIHQWPATLVQPVGSPLSLECTVEGTSNPNLYWYRQAAGRGLQLLFYSVGIGQISSEVPQNLSASRPQDRQFILSSKKLLLSDSGFYLCAWSAPRGWGEKLFFGSGTQLSVL.

The rearrangement links TRBV18 to TRBJ2-7, with a tentative D call TRBD2 (6 bases). The CDR3 has 15 amino acids. CDR1 KGHSH and CDR2 LQKENI come from the germline V gene. Trimming shortened V by 0 bases and J by 6 bases, and 15 bases separated the two germline ends. This CDR3 is CASSPPVGRSLEQYF. The CDR3 DNA reads TGTGCCAGCTCACCACCGGTCGGGAGATCTCTCGAGCAGTACTTC. Drawing the rest from reference TRBV18 and TRBJ2-7, the complete variable domain is NAGVMQNPRHLVRRRGQEARLRCSPMKGHSHVYWYRQLPEEGLKFMVYLQKENIIDESGMPKERFSAEFPKEGPSILRIQQVVRGDSAAYFCASSPPVGRSLEQYFGPGTRLTVT.

The chain uses TRBV19 and TRBJ1-1, with a tentative D call TRBD1 (6 bases). The V end was cut by 8 bases, the J end by 4 bases, with 23 bases between. CDR3 length: 16 amino acids. Germline values: CDR1 LNHDA, CDR2 SQIVND (reference sequence). CDR3 coding DNA: TGTGCCAGTTTTCAATCAGGGGTGGTTTCCGTCACTGAAGCTTTCTTT. It specifies CASFQSGVVSVTEAFF.

CDR3 nucleotides: TGTGCCAGCAGTTATTTCCCCGGGAGCGTCTACAATGAGCAGTTCTTC. It codes for CASSYFPGSVYNEQFF. V usage is TRBV6-6 and J usage is TRBJ2-1; a weak D match, TRBD2 (6 bases). The CDR3 totals 16 residues. The germline gives CDR1 MNHNY, CDR2 SVGAGI (reference sequence). V was pared by 3 bases and J by 3 bases, with 15 bases between.

This clone was picked up a small number of times. The gene calls are TRBV6-6 and TRBJ2-7; 10 nucleotides agree with TRBD1. V trimming: 0 bases; J trimming: 2 bases; junction bases outside the gene matches: 1. This CDR3 has 15 residues. Germline V lookup: CDR1 MNHNY, CDR2 SVGAGI (reference sequence). The DNA of the CDR3 is TGTGCCAGCAGTTACTCCGGACAGGGGGCCTACGAGCAGTACTTC. It is translated as CASSYSGQGAYEQYF.